A selection of T cell receptor beta chains follows, all from one sample in a study of long-term antiretroviral therapy in people with HIV. The method was immunoSEQ multiplex PCR; TCRdb's version includes in-frame clones alone and lacks a portion of them. The repertoire includes 30,000 to 45,000 clones, about 80% of them detected once, and about 5.8% sits in the top ten. Sequencing used unsorted PBMCs, obtained 3.4 years after starting antiretroviral therapy. The receptors derive from a man aged 25 to 40 with HIV. Both conserved end residues are part of each CDR3. Each record gives: CDR3 protein, CDR3 DNA, V gene, J gene, D gene, clone size. The D gene is left open where the match is weak. Only part of the rows carry a size: once, few, many, or a class if the clone is expanded.

CDR3: CASSSLRAMASYEQYF; DNA: TGTGCCAGCAGCTCTCTAAGGGCCATGGCCTCCTACGAGCAGTACTTC; V: TRBV11-2; J: TRBJ2-7; D: -; size: -
CDR3: CASSPNLGTGGSKNTEAFF; DNA: TGTGCCAGCTCACCAAATTTGGGGACAGGGGGGAGTAAGAACACTGAAGCTTTCTTT; V: TRBV18; J: TRBJ1-1; D: TRBD1; size: -
CDR3: CAISEWEADTQYF; DNA: TGTGCCATCAGTGAGTGGGAAGCAGATACGCAGTATTTT; V: TRBV10-3; J: TRBJ2-3; D: -; size: -
CDR3: CASSLLGGFDYGYTF; DNA: TGTGCCAGCAGTTTATTGGGGGGCTTTGACTATGGCTACACCTTC; V: TRBV27; J: TRBJ1-2; D: -; size: once
CDR3: CASSDSHRGTQETQYF; DNA: TGTGCCAGCAGTGACTCCCACAGGGGGACCCAAGAGACCCAGTACTTC; V: TRBV25-1; J: TRBJ2-5; D: TRBD1; size: -
CDR3: CASSFRVAGSHEQYF; DNA: TGTGCCAGCAGTTTCCGGGTAGCGGGATCTCATGAGCAGTACTTC; V: TRBV27; J: TRBJ2-7; D: TRBD2; size: -
CDR3: CASSEEGQNNQPQHF; DNA: TGTGCCAGCAGTGAAGAAGGACAAAACAATCAGCCCCAGCATTTT; V: TRBV6-1; J: TRBJ1-5; D: -; size: -
CDR3: CASSKERDRGYGYTF; DNA: TGTGCCAGCAGCAAAGAGAGGGACAGGGGCTATGGCTACACCTTC; V: TRBV21-1; J: TRBJ1-2; D: -; size: -
CDR3: CASSEGPGSVGTEAFF; DNA: TGTGCCAGCAGTGAAGGGCCCGGTTCGGTGGGCACTGAAGCTTTCTTT; V: TRBV2; J: TRBJ1-1; D: -; size: -
CDR3: CASSYGPSGSPGELFF; DNA: TGTGCCAGCAGTTACGGTCCTAGCGGGAGCCCCGGGGAGCTGTTTTTT; V: TRBV6-5; J: TRBJ2-2; D: TRBD2; size: -
CDR3: CASSQDRNTGELFF; DNA: TGCGCCAGCAGCCAAGACAGAAACACCGGGGAGCTGTTTTTT; V: TRBV4-1; J: TRBJ2-2; D: -; size: -
CDR3: CASSLGPSYEQYF; DNA: TGTGCCAGCAGCTTAGGACCATCCTACGAGCAGTACTTC; V: TRBV11-2; J: TRBJ2-7; D: -; size: -
CDR3: CASSQVSGDNEQFF; DNA: TGCGCCAGCAGCCAAGTCTCAGGGGACAATGAGCAGTTCTTC; V: TRBV4-3; J: TRBJ2-1; D: -; size: -
CDR3: CASNIYNEQFF; DNA: TGTGCCAGCAACATTTACAATGAGCAGTTCTTC; V: TRBV25-1; J: TRBJ2-1; D: -; size: -
CDR3: CASSSFSPGRSNYGYTF; DNA: TGTGCCAGCAGCTCATTCTCCCCGGGGAGGTCCAACTATGGCTACACCTTC; V: TRBV5-6; J: TRBJ1-2; D: -; size: -
CDR3: CASSRGTGDSGYTF; DNA: TGCGCCAGCAGCCGAGGGACAGGGGATTCTGGCTACACCTTC; V: TRBV5-1; J: TRBJ1-2; D: TRBD1; size: once
CDR3: CASGLRGVGGNTIYF; DNA: TGTGCCAGCGGACTTAGGGGGGTGGGTGGAAACACCATATATTTT; V: TRBV28; J: TRBJ1-3; D: -; size: -
CDR3: CASSLSGGVHNEQFF; DNA: TGTGCCAGCAGCTTAAGTGGCGGGGTCCATAATGAGCAGTTCTTC; V: TRBV7-9; J: TRBJ2-1; D: -; size: -
CDR3: CASSPRPHGTGNTEAFF; DNA: TGCGCCAGCAGCCCAAGACCCCACGGGACGGGGAACACTGAAGCTTTCTTT; V: TRBV4-3; J: TRBJ1-1; D: -; size: -
CDR3: CASSSPPRASMYEQYF; DNA: TGTGCCAGCAGTTCACCGCCCAGGGCTAGCATGTACGAGCAGTACTTC; V: TRBV27; J: TRBJ2-7; D: -; size: -
CDR3: CATSREMGLAALTGELFF; DNA: TGTGCCACCAGCAGAGAAATGGGACTAGCGGCACTCACCGGGGAGCTGTTTTTT; V: TRBV15; J: TRBJ2-2; D: TRBD2; size: -
CDR3: CASSSVAGPSTDTQYF; DNA: TGTGCCAGCAGCTCTGTTGCGGGACCGAGCACAGATACGCAGTATTTT; V: TRBV11-2; J: TRBJ2-3; D: -; size: -
CDR3: CASSVGTGVITGELFF; DNA: TGCGCCAGCAGTGTAGGGACAGGGGTGATCACCGGGGAGCTGTTTTTT; V: TRBV5-1; J: TRBJ2-2; D: TRBD1; size: -
CDR3: CASSRGRGLSYEQYF; DNA: TGTGCCAGCAGCCGGGGCAGGGGCCTCTCCTACGAGCAGTACTTC; V: TRBV7-8; J: TRBJ2-7; D: -; size: -
CDR3: CASSLAGGATDTQYF; DNA: TGTGCCAGCAGCTTAGCTGGGGGCGCAACAGATACGCAGTATTTT; V: TRBV7-8; J: TRBJ2-3; D: -; size: -
CDR3: CASSLGGRNYGYTF; DNA: TGTGCCAGCAGCTTGGGAGGCCGAAACTATGGCTACACCTTC; V: TRBV5-6; J: TRBJ1-2; D: -; size: few
CDR3: CASSLDGSSYNEQFF; DNA: TGCGCCAGCAGCTTGGACGGGTCCTCCTACAATGAGCAGTTCTTC; V: TRBV5-1; J: TRBJ2-1; D: -; size: -
CDR3: CATSRDGLAGVVWEQYF; DNA: TGTGCCACCAGCAGAGATGGGCTAGCGGGGGTCGTTTGGGAGCAGTACTTC; V: TRBV15; J: TRBJ2-7; D: TRBD2; size: -
CDR3: CAISESKLALDRGETQYF; DNA: TGTGCCATCAGTGAGTCTAAACTAGCCCTCGATCGAGGAGAGACCCAGTACTTC; V: TRBV10-3; J: TRBJ2-5; D: -; size: -
CDR3: CASSATGFVYTF; DNA: TGTGCCAGCAGTGCTACAGGGTTTGTCTACACCTTC; V: TRBV2; J: TRBJ1-2; D: -; size: -
CDR3: CASSLGLGAASEQYF; DNA: TGTGCCAGCAGCTTGGGGCTTGGAGCGGCCAGCGAGCAGTACTTC; V: TRBV7-2; J: TRBJ2-7; D: -; size: -
CDR3: CAWASGSGGTQYF; DNA: TGTGCCTGGGCTAGCGGGAGTGGCGGGACCCAGTACTTC; V: TRBV30; J: TRBJ2-5; D: TRBD2; size: -
CDR3: CASRRNNGNQPQHF; DNA: TGTGCCAGCAGGCGTAACAACGGCAATCAGCCCCAGCATTTT; V: TRBV28; J: TRBJ1-5; D: -; size: -
CDR3: CASSGTDINQPQHF; DNA: TGTGCCAGCAGTGGGACCGATATCAATCAGCCCCAGCATTTT; V: TRBV2; J: TRBJ1-5; D: -; size: few
CDR3: CSAAEPQETQYF; DNA: TGCAGCGCTGCAGAGCCCCAAGAGACCCAGTACTTC; V: TRBV29-1; J: TRBJ2-5; D: -; size: -
CDR3: CASSFPSGLYEQYF; DNA: TGTGCCAGCAGCTTCCCTAGCGGGCTCTACGAGCAGTACTTC; V: TRBV7-2; J: TRBJ2-7; D: TRBD2; size: -
CDR3: CASSLRQGASEQYF; DNA: TGTGCCAGCAGCTTAAGGCAGGGGGCAAGCGAGCAGTACTTC; V: TRBV7-9; J: TRBJ2-7; D: TRBD1; size: -
CDR3: CASSLAGLAGGQETQYF; DNA: TGTGCCAGCAGCTTAGCGGGACTAGCGGGAGGCCAAGAGACCCAGTACTTC; V: TRBV7-2; J: TRBJ2-5; D: TRBD2; size: -
CDR3: CASSPDRGTYEQYF; DNA: TGTGCCAGCTCACCCGACAGGGGCACCTACGAGCAGTACTTC; V: TRBV18; J: TRBJ2-7; D: TRBD1; size: once
CDR3: CASSDRPGGYGYTF; DNA: TGTGCCAGCAGTGACAGGCCGGGGGGCTATGGCTACACCTTC; V: TRBV9; J: TRBJ1-2; D: -; size: -
CDR3: CASSSAGTPNNEQFF; DNA: TGTGCCAGCAGCTCTGCCGGGACACCTAACAATGAGCAGTTCTTC; V: TRBV14; J: TRBJ2-1; D: -; size: -
CDR3: CASSSGTKNIQYF; DNA: TGTGCCAGCAGTTCTGGGACCAAAAACATTCAGTACTTC; V: TRBV6-5; J: TRBJ2-4; D: -; size: once
CDR3: CASSLEGRELPYEQYF; DNA: TGTGCCAGCAGCTTAGAGGGCAGGGAATTACCCTACGAGCAGTACTTC; V: TRBV7-2; J: TRBJ2-7; D: -; size: -
CDR3: CASSFGGRPSYEQYF; DNA: TGTGCCAGCAGCTTTGGCGGGAGGCCCTCCTACGAGCAGTACTTC; V: TRBV13; J: TRBJ2-7; D: TRBD2; size: -
CDR3: CASSLVSGQGGRAFF; DNA: TGTGCCAGCAGCTTAGTGTCGGGGCAAGGGGGAAGAGCTTTCTTT; V: TRBV7-2; J: TRBJ1-1; D: -; size: -
CDR3: CASSSSPHYEQYF; DNA: TGTGCCAGCAGCTCGTCTCCACACTACGAGCAGTACTTC; V: TRBV7-9; J: TRBJ2-7; D: -; size: -
CDR3: CASSSLLTASYEQYF; DNA: TGTGCCAGCAGTTCTCTTTTGACAGCTTCCTACGAGCAGTACTTC; V: TRBV27; J: TRBJ2-7; D: -; size: -
CDR3: CASSLGTSGTDTQYF; DNA: TGTGCCAGCAGCTTAGGGACTAGCGGCACAGATACGCAGTATTTT; V: TRBV7-9; J: TRBJ2-3; D: TRBD2; size: -
CDR3: CASSPPGRDGYTF; DNA: TGTGCCAGCAGCCCACCGGGAAGGGATGGCTACACCTTC; V: TRBV28; J: TRBJ1-2; D: -; size: -
CDR3: CASSILPSQTRGTGELFF; DNA: TGTGCCAGTAGTATACTCCCCTCGCAGACCCGGGGCACCGGGGAGCTGTTTTTT; V: TRBV19; J: TRBJ2-2; D: -; size: -
CDR3: CASSDGTSAHTQYF; DNA: TGTGCCAGCAGTGACGGGACTAGCGCCCACACGCAGTATTTT; V: TRBV27; J: TRBJ2-3; D: TRBD2; size: -